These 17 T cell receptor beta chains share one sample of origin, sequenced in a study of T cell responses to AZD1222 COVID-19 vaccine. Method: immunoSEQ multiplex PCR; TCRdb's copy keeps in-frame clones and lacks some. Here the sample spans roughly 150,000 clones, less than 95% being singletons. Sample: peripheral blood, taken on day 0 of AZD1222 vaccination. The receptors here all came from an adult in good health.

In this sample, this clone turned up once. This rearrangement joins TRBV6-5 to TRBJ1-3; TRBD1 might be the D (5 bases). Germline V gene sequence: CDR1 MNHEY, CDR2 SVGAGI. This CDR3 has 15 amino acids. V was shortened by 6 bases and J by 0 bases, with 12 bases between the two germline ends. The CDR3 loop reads CASRSRAYSGNTIYF. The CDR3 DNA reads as TGTGCCAGCAGGTCCAGGGCCTACTCTGGAAACACCATATATTTT.

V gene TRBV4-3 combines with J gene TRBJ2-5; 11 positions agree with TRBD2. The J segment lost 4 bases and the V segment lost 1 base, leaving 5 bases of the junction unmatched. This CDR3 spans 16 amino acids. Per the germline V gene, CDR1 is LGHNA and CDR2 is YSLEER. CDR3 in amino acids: CASSQGSGRARETQYF. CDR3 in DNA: TGCGCCAGCAGCCAAGGTAGCGGGAGGGCCCGAGAGACCCAGTACTTC.

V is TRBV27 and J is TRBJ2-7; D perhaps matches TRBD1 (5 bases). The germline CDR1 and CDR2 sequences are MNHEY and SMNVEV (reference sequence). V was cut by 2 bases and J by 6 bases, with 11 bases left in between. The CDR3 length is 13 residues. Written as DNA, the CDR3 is TGTGCCAGCAGTTTAATGGCAGGGCTCGAGCAGTACTTC. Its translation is CASSLMAGLEQYF.

The CDR3 here is CASSTGRGRTINYGYTF. The CDR3 nucleotides read TGTGCCAGCAGCACCGGACGGGGGCGCACGATTAACTATGGCTACACCTTC. V gene TRBV7-8 combines with J gene TRBJ1-2; TRBD1 might be the D (6 bases). This CDR3 is built from 17 residues. The V end lost 5 bases, the J end lost 1 base, and 20 bases lay between the germline ends. Germline CDR1 reads SGHVS; CDR2 reads FQNEAQ.

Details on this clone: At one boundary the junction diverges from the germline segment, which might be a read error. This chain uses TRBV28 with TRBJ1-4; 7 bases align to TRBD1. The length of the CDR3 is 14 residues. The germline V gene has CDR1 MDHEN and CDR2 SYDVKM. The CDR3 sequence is CASSHGTALEDGVF. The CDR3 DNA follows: TGTGCCAGCAGTCATGGGACAGCACTGGAGGATGGGGTTTTT.

CDR3: CASSQVTRGSEQYF. DNA for the CDR3: TGTGCCAGCAGCCAAGTCACCCGGGGGAGCGAGCAGTACTTC. The chain joins TRBV3-1 (or the pseudogene TRBV3-2) to TRBJ2-7; a weak D match, TRBD2 (6 bases). The CDR3 loop spans 14 amino acids. V gave up 1 base and J gave up 6 bases, with 13 bases separating them. Germline lookup yields CDR1 LGHDT and CDR2 YNNKEL (reference sequence).

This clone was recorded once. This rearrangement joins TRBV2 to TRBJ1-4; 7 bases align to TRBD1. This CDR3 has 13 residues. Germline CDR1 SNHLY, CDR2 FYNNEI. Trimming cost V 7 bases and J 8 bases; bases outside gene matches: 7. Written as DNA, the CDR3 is TGTGCCAGCATAAGGACAGGCGGCGAAAAACTGTTTTTT. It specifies CASIRTGGEKLFF.

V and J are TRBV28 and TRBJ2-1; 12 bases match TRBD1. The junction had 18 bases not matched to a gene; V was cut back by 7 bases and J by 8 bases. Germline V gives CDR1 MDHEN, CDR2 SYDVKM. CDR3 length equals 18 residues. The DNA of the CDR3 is TGTGCCAGCACCCCCCAGCGACATCGGGACAGGGGGCTTCATGAGCAGTTCTTC. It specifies CASTPQRHRDRGLHEQFF.

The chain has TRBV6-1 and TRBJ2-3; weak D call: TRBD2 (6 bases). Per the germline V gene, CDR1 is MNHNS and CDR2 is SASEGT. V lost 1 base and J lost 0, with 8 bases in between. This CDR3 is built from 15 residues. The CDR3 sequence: CASSEVAESTDTQYF. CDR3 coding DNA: TGTGCCAGCAGTGAAGTAGCGGAGAGCACAGATACGCAGTATTTT.

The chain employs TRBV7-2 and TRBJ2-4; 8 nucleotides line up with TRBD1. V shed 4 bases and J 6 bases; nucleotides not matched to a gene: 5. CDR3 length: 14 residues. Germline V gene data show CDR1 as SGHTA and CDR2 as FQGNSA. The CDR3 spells CASSWTGFGNIQYF. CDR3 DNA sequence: TGTGCCAGCAGCTGGACAGGGTTCGGAAACATTCAGTACTTC.

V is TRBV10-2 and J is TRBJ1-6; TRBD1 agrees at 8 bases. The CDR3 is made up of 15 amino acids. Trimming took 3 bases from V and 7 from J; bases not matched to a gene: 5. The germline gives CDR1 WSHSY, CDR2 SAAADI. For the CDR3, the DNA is TGCGCCAGCAGTGATCGGACAGGGCAGAATTCACCCCTCCACTTT. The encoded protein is CASSDRTGQNSPLHF.

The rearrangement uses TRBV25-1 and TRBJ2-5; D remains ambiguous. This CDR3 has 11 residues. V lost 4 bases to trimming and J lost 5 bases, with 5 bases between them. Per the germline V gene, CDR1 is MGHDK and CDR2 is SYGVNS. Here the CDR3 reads CASSVTETQYF. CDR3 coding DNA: TGTGCCAGCAGTGTAACGGAGACCCAGTACTTC.

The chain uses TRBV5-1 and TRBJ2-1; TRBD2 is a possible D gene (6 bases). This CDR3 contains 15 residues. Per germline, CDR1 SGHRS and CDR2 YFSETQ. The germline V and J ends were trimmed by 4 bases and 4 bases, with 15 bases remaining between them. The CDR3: CASSPTGTGYNEQFF. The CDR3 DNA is TGCGCCAGCAGCCCGACCGGGACTGGGTACAATGAGCAGTTCTTC. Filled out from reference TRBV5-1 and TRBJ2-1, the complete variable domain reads KAGVTQTPRYLIKTRGQQVTLSCSPISGHRSVSWYQQTPGQGLQFLFEYFSETQRNKGNFPGRFSGRQFSNSRSEMNVSTLELGDSALYLCASSPTGTGYNEQFFGPGTRLTVL.

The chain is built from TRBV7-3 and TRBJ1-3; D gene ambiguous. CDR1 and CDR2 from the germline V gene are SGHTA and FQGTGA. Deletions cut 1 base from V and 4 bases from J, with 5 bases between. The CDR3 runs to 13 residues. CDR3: CASSLNAGNTIYF. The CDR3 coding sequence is TGTGCCAGCAGCTTAAACGCGGGAAACACCATATATTTT.

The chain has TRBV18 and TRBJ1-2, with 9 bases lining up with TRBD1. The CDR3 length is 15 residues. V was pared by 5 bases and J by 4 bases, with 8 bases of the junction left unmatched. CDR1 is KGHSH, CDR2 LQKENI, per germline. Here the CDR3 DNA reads TGTGCCAGCTCAGCGGGACAGGGTAGCCCCTATGGCTACACCTTC. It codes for CASSAGQGSPYGYTF.

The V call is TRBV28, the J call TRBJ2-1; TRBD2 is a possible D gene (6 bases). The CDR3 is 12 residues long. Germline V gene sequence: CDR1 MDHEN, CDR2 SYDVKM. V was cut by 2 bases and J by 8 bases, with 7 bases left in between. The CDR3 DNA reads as TGTGCCAGCAGTTTAGCGGGGTATGAGCAGTTCTTC. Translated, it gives CASSLAGYEQFF.

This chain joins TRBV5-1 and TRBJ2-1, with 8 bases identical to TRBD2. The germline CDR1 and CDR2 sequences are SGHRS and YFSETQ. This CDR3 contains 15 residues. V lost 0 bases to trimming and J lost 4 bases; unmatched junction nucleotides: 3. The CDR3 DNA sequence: TGCGCCAGCAGCTTGGCCGGGGGGGATTACAATGAGCAGTTCTTC. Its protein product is CASSLAGGDYNEQFF.